In this sample, the clone carrying this TCR beta chain turned up a few times. The antigen remains unidentified. Extraction yielded at least 5.5 micrograms of total RNA per sample. The sample originates from a study of blood T cells in healthy people across ages. PCR was performed a second time for roughly 6 to 12 cycles using a sample-barcoded 5' primer and a J-beta primer mix. Each of the samples gave a minimum of 2.5 million paired-end reads that contained CDR3. TCRdb re-called the 5' RACE reads through MiXCR, storing one row per CDR3 protein. This sample has 950,000 to 1,200,000 distinct CDR3 sequences; roughly two fifths occur once, and the top ten carry around 13%. Broader study findings: As age increased, TCR beta diversity per million T cells fell in a roughly linear fashion.

This CDR3 is built from 15 residues. Germline CDR1 is LGHNA and CDR2 is YSLEER. Trimming took 0 bases from V and 3 from J, leaving 8 bases between them. Sequencing used blood. The TCR comes from a young man in good health. V gene TRBV4-3 combines with J gene TRBJ1-4; D possibly corresponds to TRBD1 (5 bases). This CDR3 is CASSQDAGSNEKLFF. CDR3 bases: TGCGCCAGCAGCCAAGATGCAGGGTCTAATGAAAAACTGTTTTTT.